This paragraph reports one TCR beta chain. The antigen remains unidentified. The PCR used 60 Vbeta and 13 Jbeta primers. Some clones are missing from TCRdb's copy, which holds only in-frame ones; the method was immunoSEQ multiplex PCR. The data show roughly 99,000 clones, 60% to 80% seen once. The sample comes from a study of cytomegalovirus exposure and HLA in healthy donors. Germline V gene sequence: CDR1 SGHTA, CDR2 FQGNSA. The V gene end was trimmed by 2 bases and the J gene end by 5 bases; junction bases not matched to a gene: 6. There are 15 residues in the CDR3. Notes on the study in general: The likely explanation for a cluster of highly shared sequence variants was sequencing artifact.

The TCR comes from a man younger than 35 in good health and CMV-seronegative. This sequence joins TRBV7-2 and TRBJ2-7; 10 bases align to TRBD1. The sequenced sample was PBMCs. The CDR3 here is CASSLRTGGYDEQYF. In DNA, the CDR3 is TGTGCCAGCAGCTTACGGACAGGGGGGTATGACGAGCAGTACTTC.